This paragraph reports one TCR beta chain. This sample was included in a study of blood T cell repertoires in COVID-19. TCRdb's table, derived via immunoSEQ multiplex PCR, lists solely in-frame clones and lacks some. The sample carries some 120,000 clones, roughly nine tenths recorded once. The CDR3 consists of 19 residues. Germline assignment: CDR1 MRHNA and CDR2 SNTAGT. The junction had 16 bases not matched to a gene; V was cut back by 3 bases and J by 0 bases. V is TRBV6-4 and J is TRBJ1-1, with 7 bases matching TRBD1. The sequencing sample was made of peripheral blood. The source is a man in his sixties with COVID-19, enrolled during active disease. The CDR3 reads CASSEGPTRGRRMNTEAFF. CDR3 nucleotides: TGTGCCAGCAGTGAGGGGCCCACTAGGGGGCGGAGGATGAACACTGAAGCTTTCTTT.